This T cell receptor (beta chain) is from a study of T cells in localized non-small cell lung cancer. Measured with immunoSEQ multiplex PCR; TCRdb has only the in-frame clones, and not every one. The sample consists of 3,500 to 4,500 clones, 20% to 25% of them appearing once. Of note for this clone: What it binds is not known.

Findings and limits, study-wide: Maximal T cell clonality occurred in uninvolved adjacent lung, with tumor ranking below it. As only one tumor region underwent sequencing, heterogeneity remains possible. Blood T cell density predicted longer survival; adjacent-lung clonality, shorter. A median of 57 clones ranked among the top 100 in tumor appeared in adjacent lung.

Specimen: lung tumor tissue, collected before any cancer treatment. The TCR originated in a woman aged 40 to 75 with stage I lung adenocarcinoma.

CDR3 DNA: TGTGCCAGCAGCTTATGGGCTAGCAGTAACAATGAGCAGTTCTTC. Translated: CASSLWASSNNEQFF. The chain carries TRBV11-3 and TRBJ2-1, with a weak D call TRBD2 (5 bases). Germline V gene sequence: CDR1 SGHNT, CDR2 YENEEA. V was pared by 2 bases and J by 5 bases, with 13 bases between. This CDR3 is 15 amino acids long.